This is a list of T cell receptor beta chains from one sample in a study of shared clonotypes between healthy human individuals. Produced via immunoSEQ multiplex PCR; TCRdb's table is partial and in-frame only. The table shows some 470,000 clones, with around 78% occurring only once. Material: PBMCs. Every receptor here comes from a woman aged 40 to 55 in good health. Some clones in this sample may be carry-over from other donors' samples. CDR3s include the opening cysteine and the closing phenylalanine or tryptophan. Fields, in order: J gene, V gene, D gene, clone size, CDR3 protein, CDR3 DNA. The D gene is left open where the match is weak. Size is omitted from some rows. Given values are once, few, many or a class for expanded clones.

J: TRBJ2-1; V: TRBV4-2; D: .; size: once; CDR3: CASSQDIVSAHSYNEQFF; DNA: TGTGCCAGCAGCCAAGATATTGTTAGCGCTCATTCCTACAATGAGCAGTTCTTC
J: TRBJ2-7; V: TRBV18; D: .; size: many; CDR3: CASSPRQLNYEQYF; DNA: TGTGCCAGCTCACCGAGACAGTTGAACTACGAGCAGTACTTC
J: TRBJ2-6; V: TRBV5-4; D: .; size: once; CDR3: CASSFPDKSSGANVLTF; DNA: TGTGCCAGCAGCTTTCCGGACAAAAGCTCTGGGGCCAACGTCCTGACTTTC
J: TRBJ1-4; V: TRBV5-1; D: .; size: .; CDR3: CASSLVTGRTANEKLFF; DNA: TGCGCCAGCAGCTTGGTTACCGGGAGGACAGCTAATGAAAAACTGTTTTTT
J: TRBJ2-7; V: TRBV4-3; D: TRBD2; size: .; CDR3: CASSRTGTSDEQYF; DNA: TGCGCCAGCAGCCGCACCGGGACTAGCGACGAGCAGTACTTC
J: TRBJ1-6; V: TRBV27; D: TRBD1; size: .; CDR3: CACSPSTGRDSPLHF; DNA: TGTGCCTGCAGTCCTTCGACAGGGCGCGATTCACCCCTCCACTTT
J: TRBJ2-6; V: TRBV5-5; D: .; size: once; CDR3: CASSLVGEGANVLTF; DNA: TGTGCCAGCAGCTTGGTTGGGGAAGGGGCCAACGTCCTGACTTTC
J: TRBJ2-1; V: TRBV6-6; D: .; size: many; CDR3: CASSTHSYNEQFF; DNA: TGTGCCAGCAGTACCCACTCCTACAATGAGCAGTTCTTC
J: TRBJ2-2; V: TRBV6-4; D: .; size: .; CDR3: CASRFREDTGELFF; DNA: TGTGCCAGCAGATTTAGGGAGGACACCGGGGAGCTGTTTTTT
J: TRBJ2-2; V: TRBV18; D: .; size: .; CDR3: CASSPPNTGELFF; DNA: TGTGCCAGCTCACCGCCGAACACCGGGGAGCTGTTTTTT
J: TRBJ2-3; V: TRBV9; D: .; size: once; CDR3: CASSARVGGTDTQYF; DNA: TGTGCCAGCAGCGCCAGGGTAGGGGGCACAGATACGCAGTATTTT
J: TRBJ2-7; V: TRBV7-8; D: TRBD2; size: .; CDR3: CASRGGLAGRYEQYF; DNA: TGTGCCAGCAGGGGTGGACTAGCTGGAAGATACGAGCAGTACTTC
J: TRBJ1-5; V: TRBV10-3; D: .; size: .; CDR3: CAISESHNQPQHF; DNA: TGTGCCATCAGTGAGTCCCACAATCAGCCCCAGCATTTT
J: TRBJ2-1; V: TRBV28; D: .; size: .; CDR3: CASSLRVAGDSYNEQFF; DNA: TGTGCCAGCAGTTTAAGGGTGGCCGGGGACTCCTACAATGAGCAGTTCTTC
J: TRBJ2-5; V: TRBV7-2; D: TRBD1; size: .; CDR3: CASSLAAGGLETQYF; DNA: TGTGCCAGCAGCTTAGCGGCAGGGGGCCTGGAGACCCAGTACTTC
J: TRBJ1-1; V: TRBV7-9; D: .; size: .; CDR3: CASRILPGAGSNTEAFF; DNA: TGTGCCAGCAGGATTCTACCTGGGGCAGGGTCGAACACTGAAGCTTTCTTT
J: TRBJ2-4; V: TRBV28; D: .; size: .; CDR3: CASSPPGGGQNIQYF; DNA: TGTGCCAGCAGCCCCCCGGGTGGGGGACAAAACATTCAGTACTTC
J: TRBJ1-2; V: TRBV7-8; D: TRBD1; size: few; CDR3: CASSIPTGGNNYGYTF; DNA: TGTGCCAGCAGCATCCCTACAGGGGGCAATAACTATGGCTACACCTTC
J: TRBJ2-2; V: TRBV6-5; D: TRBD1; size: .; CDR3: CASTKTGYTGELFF; DNA: TGTGCCAGCACGAAGACAGGGTACACCGGGGAGCTGTTTTTT
J: TRBJ2-1; V: TRBV14; D: TRBD2; size: .; CDR3: CASSTGTSGRGGYNEQFF; DNA: TGTGCCAGCAGCACGGGGACTAGCGGGAGAGGGGGGTACAATGAGCAGTTCTTC
J: TRBJ2-3; V: TRBV5-6; D: TRBD2; size: few; CDR3: CASSSGLAGATQYF; DNA: TGTGCCAGCAGCAGCGGACTAGCGGGAGCCACGCAGTATTTT
J: TRBJ1-1; V: TRBV5-1; D: TRBD1; size: few; CDR3: CASSFPQGAAEAFF; DNA: TGCGCCAGCAGCTTCCCTCAGGGGGCGGCCGAAGCTTTCTTT
J: TRBJ2-2; V: TRBV7-9; D: .; size: .; CDR3: CASSYKGGNTGELFF; DNA: TGTGCCAGCAGCTATAAGGGAGGGAACACCGGGGAGCTGTTTTTT
J: TRBJ1-6; V: TRBV9; D: .; size: few; CDR3: CASSAGLNESPLHF; DNA: TGTGCCAGCAGCGCCGGCCTCAATGAATCACCCCTCCACTTT
J: TRBJ1-4; V: TRBV15; D: .; size: .; CDR3: CATSRRYSEKLFF; DNA: TGTGCCACCAGCAGAAGGTATAGTGAAAAACTGTTTTTT
J: TRBJ2-7; V: TRBV7-6; D: .; size: .; CDR3: CASSSNPAGTRGEQYF; DNA: TGTGCCAGCAGCTCGAACCCTGCGGGGACCCGGGGGGAGCAGTACTTC
J: TRBJ2-7; V: TRBV5-1; D: .; size: many; CDR3: CASSLNAGSPYEQYF; DNA: TGCGCCAGCAGCTTGAATGCAGGGAGTCCCTACGAGCAGTACTTC
J: TRBJ1-3; V: TRBV30; D: .; size: .; CDR3: CAWSPGRTGNTIYF; DNA: TGTGCCTGGAGTCCCGGGCGTACTGGAAACACCATATATTTT
J: TRBJ1-2; V: TRBV19; D: TRBD1; size: .; CDR3: CASARDRGGGYTF; DNA: TGTGCCAGTGCCCGGGACAGGGGCGGGGGCTACACCTTC
J: TRBJ2-7; V: TRBV5-6; D: TRBD2; size: .; CDR3: CASSSSAGAGEQYF; DNA: TGTGCCAGCAGCTCGTCAGCGGGAGCTGGGGAGCAGTACTTC
J: TRBJ2-6; V: TRBV7-9; D: .; size: .; CDR3: CASSLRREGGSGANVLTF; DNA: TGTGCCAGCAGCTTGCGGCGGGAAGGGGGCTCTGGGGCCAACGTCCTGACTTTC
J: TRBJ2-7; V: TRBV5-1; D: TRBD2; size: .; CDR3: CASSSLAGETYEQYF; DNA: TGCGCCAGCAGCTCCTTAGCGGGAGAAACCTACGAGCAGTACTTC
J: TRBJ2-7; V: TRBV2; D: .; size: many; CDR3: CASSAGATYEQYF; DNA: TGTGCCAGCAGTGCGGGGGCTACCTACGAGCAGTACTTC
J: TRBJ2-6; V: TRBV21-1; D: .; size: .; CDR3: CASRAGQGGPSGANVLTF; DNA: TGTGCCAGCAGAGCGGGACAGGGGGGCCCCTCTGGGGCCAACGTCCTGACTTTC
J: TRBJ2-7; V: TRBV7-2; D: .; size: .; CDR3: CASSPDGGREQYF; DNA: TGTGCCAGCAGCCCCGACGGGGGGCGGGAGCAGTACTTC
J: TRBJ2-1; V: TRBV5-1; D: TRBD2; size: few; CDR3: CASSSREVGGGEQFF; DNA: TGCGCCAGCAGCTCCCGGGAGGTCGGCGGGGGTGAGCAGTTCTTC
J: TRBJ2-6; V: TRBV5-1; D: .; size: .; CDR3: CASATTGPSGANVLTF; DNA: TGCGCCAGCGCCACGACAGGCCCCTCCGGGGCCAACGTCCTGACTTTC
J: TRBJ2-2; V: TRBV29-1; D: .; size: .; CDR3: CSVSWGGYTGELFF; DNA: TGCAGCGTATCGTGGGGCGGCTACACCGGGGAGCTGTTTTTT
J: TRBJ2-3; V: TRBV7-2; D: TRBD1; size: .; CDR3: CASSYGQGPTDTQYF; DNA: TGTGCCAGCAGCTACGGACAGGGACCCACAGATACGCAGTATTTT
J: TRBJ2-1; V: TRBV4-2; D: .; size: .; CDR3: CASSQEASGSNEQFF; DNA: TGTGCCAGCAGCCAAGAAGCGAGCGGCAGCAATGAGCAGTTCTTC
J: TRBJ1-1; V: TRBV5-1; D: .; size: few; CDR3: CASSLAGGDTEAFF; DNA: TGCGCCAGCAGCTTGGCCGGAGGGGACACTGAAGCTTTCTTT
J: TRBJ2-3; V: TRBV19; D: .; size: .; CDR3: CASSPPNTDTQYF; DNA: TGTGCCAGTAGTCCTCCGAACACAGATACGCAGTATTTT
J: TRBJ2-2; V: TRBV7-2; D: .; size: .; CDR3: CASSFTGPKNTGELFF; DNA: TGTGCCAGCAGCTTTACCGGGCCGAAGAACACCGGGGAGCTGTTTTTT
J: TRBJ2-5; V: TRBV5-6; D: TRBD2; size: .; CDR3: CASSLRLAGQETQYF; DNA: TGTGCCAGCAGCTTGAGACTAGCAGGCCAAGAGACCCAGTACTTC
J: TRBJ2-7; V: TRBV2; D: .; size: .; CDR3: CASDGRGSSYEQYF; DNA: TGTGCCAGCGATGGACGGGGAAGCTCCTACGAGCAGTACTTC
J: TRBJ2-2; V: TRBV7-3; D: .; size: .; CDR3: CASSQGNTGELFF; DNA: TGTGCCAGCAGTCAGGGGAACACCGGGGAGCTGTTTTTT
J: TRBJ1-2; V: TRBV18; D: TRBD1; size: .; CDR3: CASSQGTGDGYTF; DNA: TGTGCCAGCTCACAAGGGACAGGGGATGGCTACACCTTC
J: TRBJ2-7; V: TRBV29-1; D: TRBD1; size: .; CDR3: CSVEPRQGDSYEQYF; DNA: TGCAGCGTTGAACCCCGACAGGGGGACTCCTACGAGCAGTACTTC
J: TRBJ1-6; V: TRBV7-9; D: .; size: .; CDR3: CASSLGGLSSPLHF; DNA: TGTGCCAGCAGCTTAGGAGGCCTTTCTTCACCCCTCCACTTT
J: TRBJ2-1; V: TRBV30; D: .; size: .; CDR3: CAWSDRHEQFF; DNA: TGTGCCTGGAGTGACAGGCATGAGCAGTTCTTC
J: TRBJ1-2; V: TRBV27; D: .; size: .; CDR3: CASSLWGVGGYTF; DNA: TGTGCCAGCAGTTTATGGGGTGTGGGGGGCTACACCTTC
J: TRBJ1-1; V: TRBV6-1; D: TRBD1; size: many; CDR3: CASTQDRGVTEAFF; DNA: TGTGCCAGCACCCAGGACAGGGGTGTTACTGAAGCTTTCTTT
J: TRBJ2-2; V: TRBV28; D: .; size: .; CDR3: CASSPPPSGTGELFF; DNA: TGTGCCAGCAGTCCACCCCCCTCGGGAACCGGGGAGCTGTTTTTT